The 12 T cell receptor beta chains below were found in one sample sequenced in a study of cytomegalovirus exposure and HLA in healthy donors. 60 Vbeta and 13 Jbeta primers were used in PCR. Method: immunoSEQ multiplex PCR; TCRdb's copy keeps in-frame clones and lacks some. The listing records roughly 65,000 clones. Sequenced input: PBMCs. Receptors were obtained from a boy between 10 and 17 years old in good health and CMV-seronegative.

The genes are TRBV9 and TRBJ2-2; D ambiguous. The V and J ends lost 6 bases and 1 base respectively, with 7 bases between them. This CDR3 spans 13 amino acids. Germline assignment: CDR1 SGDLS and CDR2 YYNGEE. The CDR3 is CASIGVNTGELFF. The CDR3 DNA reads TGTGCCAGCATCGGAGTGAACACCGGGGAGCTGTTTTTT.

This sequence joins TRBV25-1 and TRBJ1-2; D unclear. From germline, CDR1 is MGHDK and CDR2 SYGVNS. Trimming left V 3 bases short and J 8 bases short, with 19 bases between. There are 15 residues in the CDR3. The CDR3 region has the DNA TGTGCCAGCAGTGACGCCGGGATCACCCGCGGAGGCTACACCTTC. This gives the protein CASSDAGITRGGYTF.

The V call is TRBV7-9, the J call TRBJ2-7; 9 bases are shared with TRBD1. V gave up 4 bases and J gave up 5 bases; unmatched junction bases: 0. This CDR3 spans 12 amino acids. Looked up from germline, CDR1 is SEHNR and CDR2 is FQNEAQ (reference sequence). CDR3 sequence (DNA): TGTGCCAGCAGCTGGACAGGGGACGAGCAGTACTTC. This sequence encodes CASSWTGDEQYF.

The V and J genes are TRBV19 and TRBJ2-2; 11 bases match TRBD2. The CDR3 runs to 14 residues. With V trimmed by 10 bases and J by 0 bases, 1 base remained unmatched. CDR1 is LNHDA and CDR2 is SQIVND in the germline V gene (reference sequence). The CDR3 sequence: CATSGRSNTGELFF. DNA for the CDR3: TGTGCCACTAGCGGGAGGTCGAACACCGGGGAGCTGTTTTTT.

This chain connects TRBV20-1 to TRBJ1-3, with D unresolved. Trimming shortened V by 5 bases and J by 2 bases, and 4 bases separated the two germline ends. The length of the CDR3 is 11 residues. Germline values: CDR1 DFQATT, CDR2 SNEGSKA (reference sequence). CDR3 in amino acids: CSAPTGNTIYF. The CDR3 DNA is TGCAGTGCTCCCACTGGAAACACCATATATTTT.

CDR3 in amino acids: CASSYPGQTQETQYF. The CDR3 DNA reads TGTGCCAGCAGTTACCCGGGACAGACTCAAGAGACCCAGTACTTC. The chain couples TRBV6-5 to TRBJ2-5; 7 nucleotides line up with TRBD1. Losses at the gene ends were 2 bases for V and 2 bases for J; bases not matched to a gene: 5. The CDR3 totals 15 residues. Germline CDR1 MNHEY, CDR2 SVGAGI.

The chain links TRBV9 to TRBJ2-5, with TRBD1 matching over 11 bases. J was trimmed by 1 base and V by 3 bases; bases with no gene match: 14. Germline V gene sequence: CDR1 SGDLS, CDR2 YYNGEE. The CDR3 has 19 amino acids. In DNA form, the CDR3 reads TGTGCCAGCAGCGGAGGACAGGGGGCATTAGCGGGACTCCAAGAGACCCAGTACTTC. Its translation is CASSGGQGALAGLQETQYF.

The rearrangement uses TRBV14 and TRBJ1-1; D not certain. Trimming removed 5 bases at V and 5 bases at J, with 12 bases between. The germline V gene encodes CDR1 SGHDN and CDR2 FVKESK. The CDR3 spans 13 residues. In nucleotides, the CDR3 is TGTGCCAGCAGCAGGGAGGCTGGGACTGAAGCTTTCTTT. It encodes CASSREAGTEAFF.

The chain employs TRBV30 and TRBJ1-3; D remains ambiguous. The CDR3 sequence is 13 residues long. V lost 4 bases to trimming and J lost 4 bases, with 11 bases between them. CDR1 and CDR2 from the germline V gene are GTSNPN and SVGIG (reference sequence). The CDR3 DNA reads TGTGCCTGGACCCACTCCGGGGGAAACACCATATATTTT. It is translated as CAWTHSGGNTIYF.

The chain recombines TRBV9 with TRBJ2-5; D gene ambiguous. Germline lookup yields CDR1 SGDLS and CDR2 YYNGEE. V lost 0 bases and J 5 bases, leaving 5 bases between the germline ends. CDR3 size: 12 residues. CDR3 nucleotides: TGTGCCAGCAGCGTAGCTCAGGAGACCCAGTACTTC. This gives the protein CASSVAQETQYF.

The CDR3 coding sequence is TGTGCCAGCAGCCAAGGACAGGCGGACTATGGCTACACCTTC. Translated: CASSQGQADYGYTF. V usage is TRBV5-4 and J usage is TRBJ1-2; 7 nucleotides agree with TRBD1. The CDR3 is 14 residues long. The V gene's germline CDR1 is SGHNT and CDR2 YYREEE (reference sequence). The ends lost 4 bases at V and 3 bases at J; junction bases unmatched: 6.

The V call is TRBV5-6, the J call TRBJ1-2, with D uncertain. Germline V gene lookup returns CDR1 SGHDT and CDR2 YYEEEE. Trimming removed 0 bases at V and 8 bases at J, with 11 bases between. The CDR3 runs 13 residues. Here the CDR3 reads CASSLDPGQGYTF. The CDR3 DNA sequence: TGTGCCAGCAGCTTGGATCCAGGCCAAGGCTACACCTTC.